This T cell receptor (beta chain) derives from a study of blood T cell repertoires in COVID-19. Study summary: Samples taken during acute and convalescent COVID-19 were collected in the United States, Italy and Spain.

V dropped 1 base and J dropped 0 bases, with 13 bases sitting between them. The CDR3 extends over 17 amino acids. Per germline, CDR1 LNHDA and CDR2 SQIVND (reference sequence). The cohort comprised adults aged roughly 18 to 95 years residing in 20 to 30 US areas. The repertoire was sequenced with immunoSEQ multiplex PCR; TCRdb's copy has only in-frame clones and lacks some. The sample has roughly 330,000 clones, approximately 87% seen once. The receptor was derived from a woman younger than 45 who had recovered from COVID-19. Sequencing was done on a sample of PBMCs or T cells enriched from blood (not recorded which). The rearrangement uses TRBV19 and TRBJ1-3; a possible D gene is TRBD1 (6 bases). The CDR3 sequence: CASSIGTAFVSGNTIYF. For the CDR3, the DNA is TGTGCCAGTAGTATAGGGACAGCTTTCGTCTCTGGAAACACCATATATTTT.